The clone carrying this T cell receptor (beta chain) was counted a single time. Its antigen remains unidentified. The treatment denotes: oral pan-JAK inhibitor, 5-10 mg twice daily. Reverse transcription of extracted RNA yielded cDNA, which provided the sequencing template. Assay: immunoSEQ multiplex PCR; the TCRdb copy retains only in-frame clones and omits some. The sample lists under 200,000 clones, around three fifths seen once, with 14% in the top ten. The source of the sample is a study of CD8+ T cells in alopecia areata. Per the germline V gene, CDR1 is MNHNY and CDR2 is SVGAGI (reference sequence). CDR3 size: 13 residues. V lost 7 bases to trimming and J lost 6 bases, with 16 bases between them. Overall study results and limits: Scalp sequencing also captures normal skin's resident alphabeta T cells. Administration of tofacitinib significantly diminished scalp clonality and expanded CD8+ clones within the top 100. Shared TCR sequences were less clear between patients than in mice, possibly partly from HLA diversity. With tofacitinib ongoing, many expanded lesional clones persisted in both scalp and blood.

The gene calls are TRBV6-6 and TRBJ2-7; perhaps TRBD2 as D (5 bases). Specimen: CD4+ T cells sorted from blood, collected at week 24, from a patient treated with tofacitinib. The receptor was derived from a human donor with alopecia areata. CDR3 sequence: CASTPGVRLEQYF. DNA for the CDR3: TGTGCCAGCACTCCCGGGGTTAGGCTCGAGCAGTACTTC.